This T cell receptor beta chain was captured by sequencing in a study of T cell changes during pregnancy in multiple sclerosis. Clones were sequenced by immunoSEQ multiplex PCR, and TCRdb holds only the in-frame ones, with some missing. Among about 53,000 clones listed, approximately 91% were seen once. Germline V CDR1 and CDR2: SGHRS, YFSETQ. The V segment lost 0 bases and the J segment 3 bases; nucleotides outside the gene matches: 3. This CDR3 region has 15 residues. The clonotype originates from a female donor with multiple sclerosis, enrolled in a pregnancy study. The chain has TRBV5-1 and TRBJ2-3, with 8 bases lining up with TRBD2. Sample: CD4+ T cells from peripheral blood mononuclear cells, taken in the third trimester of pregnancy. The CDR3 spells CASSLGRGGTDTQYF. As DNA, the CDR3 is TGCGCCAGCAGCTTGGGTCGGGGGGGTACAGATACGCAGTATTTT.